This T cell receptor (beta chain) was sequenced in a study of monozygotic twins with inflammatory bowel disease. CDR3 length: 17 residues. Per germline, CDR1 SGHRS and CDR2 YFSETQ. Each sample's cDNA came from eight separate reactions. Added by template switching were UMIs that each held a 6-nucleotide sample barcode. TCRdb processed the 5' RACE reads again and assigns one entry to each CDR3 protein, with no DNA. The record lists around 220,000 distinct CDR3 sequences, of which the ten most abundant hold roughly 7.5%. The TCR sequence derives from a human donor with ulcerative colitis or Crohn's disease, or a healthy co-twin of an affected twin (not recorded which). J is TRBJ1-1 and V is TRBV5-1. Material for sequencing was blood. CDR3 region: CASSYRGTQGVNTEAFF.